This T cell receptor beta chain was recorded in a study of CD8+CD57+ T cells in acquired aplastic anemia (dated by TCRdb to between 2018 and 2020). A note on the overall study: DNA extracted from sorted CD4+ and CD8+ cells had a mean of approximately 3.4 ug, with a range of 0.2 to 27.4 ug. For healthy donor samples, the average read count was about 9.8 million for CD4+ cells and 11 million to 13 million for CD8+ cells. What the work shows at the level of the full study, not this receptor alone: Although roughly 30 CD8+ CDR3 sequences were shared by patients and controls, these sequences appeared highly expressed in patients and within the immunodominant clones of patients. No significant difference in CD8+ Simpson's diversity was found between patients and healthy controls (P=0.060).

CDR3 length: 12 amino acids, cysteine to phenylalanine. The retained sequence is limited to the CDR3, 36 bases, with the frame set at the first base. CDR1 SEHNR and CDR2 FQNEAQ are derived from the germline V gene (reference sequence). In the study, sorted CD4+ and CD8+ blood T cells from patients with severe aplastic anemia and from healthy subjects underwent deep sequencing of TCR repertoires. Ficoll-Paque density gradient centrifugation was used to isolate peripheral blood mononuclear cells. Before DNA extraction, CD4+ and CD8+ T cells were sorted with FACS or magnetic beads. Genomic DNA served as template for TCR beta VDJ combination and CDR3 sequence profiling. An Illumina HiSeq 2000 was used for TCR repertoire sequencing. Per the authors' processing: Repertoires were assessed using TRBV/TRBJ rearrangement plots, CDR3 size and DJ length profiles, and Simpson's diversity index. Whichever DNA sequence was most abundant in the deep sequencing data was defined as the immunodominant clone. CDR3 amino acid sequences were screened for sharing across subjects and compared with published repertoires and the VDJdb database. TCRdb cleaned the public reads at Q25 with fastp, built clones with MiXCR and kept in-frame beta chains. Each CDR3 protein gets just one entry, which takes the most common genes and DNA from the rows behind it. Here the V and J calls rest on TCRdb's processing, not on the authors' analysis. The sample table records fewer than 100,000 distinct CDR3 sequences; approximately 46% of these occur just once. The biggest ten clones account for roughly 70% of the sample.

This clonotype has just a few counts. No cognate antigen has been identified for it. This clone may be a read error of a much larger clone one base away. The V gene is TRBV7-9 and the J gene is TRBJ2-7; confidence is insufficient to name the D gene. Sample: sorted CD4+, CD8+, or CD8+CD57+ T cells (not recorded which) from PBMCs. This clonotype was obtained from a human donor in good health, serving as a control. The nucleotide sequence is TGTGCCAGCAGTCAACGATCATACGAGCAGCACTTC. Protein translation: CASSQRSYEQHF.